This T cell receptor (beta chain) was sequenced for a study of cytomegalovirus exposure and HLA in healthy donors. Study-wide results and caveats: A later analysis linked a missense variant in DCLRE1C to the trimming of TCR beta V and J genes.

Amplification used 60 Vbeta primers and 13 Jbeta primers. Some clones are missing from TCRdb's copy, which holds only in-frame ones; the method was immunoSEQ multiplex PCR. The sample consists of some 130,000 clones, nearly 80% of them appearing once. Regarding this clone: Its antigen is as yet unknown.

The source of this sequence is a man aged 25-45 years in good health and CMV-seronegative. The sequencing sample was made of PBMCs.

This chain's CDR3 is CASSPLGRNPGAQYF. The CDR3 DNA reads as TGTGCCAGCAGTCCCCTTGGGCGAAACCCAGGGGCCCAGTACTTC. The V and J genes are TRBV28 and TRBJ2-5, with a tentative D call TRBD1 (6 bases). The CDR3 is made up of 15 amino acids. V was pared by 5 bases and J by 9 bases, with 22 bases between. Germline lookup yields CDR1 MDHEN and CDR2 SYDVKM.